This TCR beta chain stems from a study of T cell repertoires in cytomegalovirus infection. Study context: Recently identified HLA-C-restricted CMV epitopes and well-studied HLA-B-restricted CMV epitopes were used by the study. CMV infection plus the matching HLA type was flagged by public TCR beta signatures.

Study results and limitations: The study found HLA-C-restricted CMV-specific TCR beta clonotypes dominating the ex vivo response. The cumulative frequency of public TCR beta families identified carriers of CMV plus the relevant HLA.

TCRdb analysed the reads with MiXCR anew, one entry per CDR3 protein. The data hold about 920,000 distinct CDR3 sequences, with approximately 32% observed a single time. Comments on this clonotype: Its antigen is not known.

Deletions cut 6 bases from V and 3 bases from J, with 12 bases between. Germline CDR1 MDHEN, CDR2 SYDVKM. The CDR3 runs to 14 residues. This receptor was taken from a human donor in good health (CMV status not recorded). Some clones in this sample may be carry-over from other donors' samples. Sequencing was performed on cultured CD8+ T cells from PBMCs, taken from culture after CMV antigen stimulation. This chain connects TRBV28 to TRBJ1-5; no reliable D call. The CDR3 DNA sequence: TGTGCCAGCAGCCTCGGGATCCTCAATCAGCCCCAGCATTTT. Translating it yields CASSLGILNQPQHF.